This TCR beta chain was sequenced in a study of Graves' ophthalmopathy and Graves' hyperthyroidism. Uncontrolled infections, other autoimmune diseases, pregnancy or lactation barred patients from enrollment. Points from the study as a whole: Built on 13 signatures, a model told ophthalmopathy apart from stable hyperthyroidism with 85% to 90% sensitivity and 70% to 82% specificity.

RNA transcripts yielded amplified TCR beta CDR3 regions. An opening RT-PCR round employed HTBI primers and preceded a second-round multiplex PCR. In TCRdb, the multiplex PCR reads were re-called with MiXCR into one record per CDR3 protein. This sample has around 1,000,000 distinct CDR3 sequences, with about two fifths found just once. The CDR3 contains 14 residues. Germline V gene lookup returns CDR1 SGHRS and CDR2 YFSETQ. To note about this clonotype: Its antigen is undetermined. A junction boundary mismatches the germline segment, possibly from a read error.

This TCR came from an adult man with Graves' hyperthyroidism. Sequencing input: peripheral blood or thyroid tissue (not recorded which). The chain recombines TRBV5-1 with TRBJ2-1, with D perhaps TRBD2 (7 bases). CDR3 DNA sequence: TGTGCCAGCAGCGTAGACGCGGGGGCGGGTGAGCAGTTCTTC. Encoded protein: CASSVDAGAGEQFF.